The 10 T cell receptor beta chains below all came from one sample that was sequenced in a study of T cell responses to AZD1222 COVID-19 vaccine. The assay was immunoSEQ multiplex PCR, and TCRdb's table has in-frame clones only and misses some. The sample has approximately 150,000 clones; 80% to 95% are singletons. The material sequenced was peripheral blood, taken on day 0 of AZD1222 vaccination. The receptors originated from an adult in good health.

The V and J genes are TRBV5-1 and TRBJ2-3; weak D call: TRBD1 (6 bases). The CDR3 loop spans 13 amino acids. V was pared by 4 bases and J by 11 bases, with 17 bases between. The germline V gene encodes CDR1 SGHRS and CDR2 YFSETQ. The CDR3 DNA reads as TGCGCCAGCAGCGTCCCCTCTAGGGGGATGCAGTATTTT. Protein sequence: CASSVPSRGMQYF.

This chain links TRBV19 with TRBJ2-7; 7 positions match TRBD1. Looked up from germline, CDR1 is LNHDA and CDR2 is SQIVND (reference sequence). This CDR3 contains 14 residues. Trimming cost V 5 bases and J 2 bases; bases outside gene matches: 6. The CDR3 DNA is TGTGCCAGTAGTGCTAGACAGGGACCCTACGAGCAGTACTTC. The encoded protein is CASSARQGPYEQYF.

This chain joins TRBV18 and TRBJ1-5; no clear D. The CDR3 contains 15 residues. Trimming pared 4 bases from V and 5 bases from J, leaving 15 bases between. The germline CDR1 and CDR2 sequences are KGHSH and LQKENI. In DNA form, the CDR3 reads TGTGCCAGCTCACAAACGATCGACGGAGATCAGCCCCAGCATTTT. Its translation: CASSQTIDGDQPQHF.

The rearrangement joins TRBV5-4 to TRBJ2-6; no clear D. This CDR3 region has 13 residues. Germline assignment: CDR1 SGHNT and CDR2 YYREEE (reference sequence). V was shortened by 1 base and J by 8 bases, with 7 bases between the two germline ends. CDR3 sequence: CASSLWQSNVLTF. Written as DNA, the CDR3 is TGTGCCAGCAGCTTGTGGCAGTCCAACGTCCTGACTTTC.

The gene calls are TRBV19 and TRBJ2-2; D remains ambiguous. This CDR3 region has 14 residues. V lost 6 bases and J lost 3, with 11 bases in between. Germline loops: CDR1 LNHDA, CDR2 SQIVND (reference sequence). This chain's CDR3 is CASRDIGDTGELFF. DNA of the CDR3: TGTGCCAGTAGAGATATTGGGGACACCGGGGAGCTGTTTTTT.

The chain joins TRBV28 to TRBJ1-1; D is undetermined. The CDR3 runs to 15 residues. Germline CDR1 and CDR2: MDHEN and SYDVKM. V lost 1 base, J lost 4 bases, and 13 bases lay in between. CDR3: CASSLFRKSGTEAFF. The CDR3, as DNA: TGTGCCAGCAGTTTATTCCGGAAAAGCGGCACTGAAGCTTTCTTT.

V and J are TRBV4-1 and TRBJ2-7; 9 bases are shared with TRBD2. Germline V gene data show CDR1 as MGHRA and CDR2 as YSYEKL. This CDR3 is built from 15 residues. The junction had 5 bases not matched to a gene; V was cut back by 5 bases and J by 0 bases. The CDR3: CASSTGLAISYEQYF. The CDR3, as DNA: TGCGCCAGCAGCACCGGACTAGCGATCTCCTACGAGCAGTACTTC.

This rearrangement joins TRBV5-1 to TRBJ2-5; 7 bases match TRBD1. CDR3 length: 13 amino acids. The trim removed 5 bases at V and 3 bases at J, leaving 4 bases unmatched. Germline lookup yields CDR1 SGHRS and CDR2 YFSETQ. The CDR3 bases are TGCGCCAGCAGTCCAGGGGGAGAAGAGACCCAGTACTTC. Its translation: CASSPGGEETQYF.

The chain couples TRBV3-1 (or the pseudogene TRBV3-2) to TRBJ2-7; TRBD2 matches at 13 bases. CDR1 is LGHDT, CDR2 YNNKEL, per germline (reference sequence). This CDR3 has 19 residues. V lost 4 bases to trimming and J lost 6 bases; unmatched junction nucleotides: 18. The CDR3 DNA reads TGTGCCAGCAGCCGCCCGCGGCGGACTAGCGGGAGTACCGGTGGCGAGCAGTACTTC. Amino acids: CASSRPRRTSGSTGGEQYF.

The chain uses TRBV9 and TRBJ2-2, with 10 bases aligning to TRBD1. The germline CDR1 and CDR2 sequences are SGDLS and YYNGEE. Trimming removed 1 base from V and 4 bases from J; junction bases left unmatched: 16. This CDR3 is built from 20 residues. CDR3 sequence: CASSVSLLRGQGESTGELFF. In nucleotides, the CDR3 is TGTGCCAGCAGCGTATCGCTGCTAAGAGGACAGGGGGAGAGCACCGGGGAGCTGTTTTTT.